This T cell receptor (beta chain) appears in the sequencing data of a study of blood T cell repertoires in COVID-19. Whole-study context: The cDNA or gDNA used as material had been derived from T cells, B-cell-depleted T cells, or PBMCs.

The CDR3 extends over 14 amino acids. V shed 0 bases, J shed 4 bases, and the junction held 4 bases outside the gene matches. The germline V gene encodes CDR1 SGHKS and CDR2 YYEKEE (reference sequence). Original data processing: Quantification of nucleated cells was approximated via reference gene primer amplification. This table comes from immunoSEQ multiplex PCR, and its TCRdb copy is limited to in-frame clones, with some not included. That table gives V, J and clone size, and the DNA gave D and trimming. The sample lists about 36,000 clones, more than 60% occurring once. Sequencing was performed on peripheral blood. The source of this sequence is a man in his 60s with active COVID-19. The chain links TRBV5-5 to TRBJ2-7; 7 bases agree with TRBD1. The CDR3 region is CASSLVGGGYEQYF. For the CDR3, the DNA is TGTGCCAGCAGCTTGGTAGGGGGCGGGTACGAGCAGTACTTC.